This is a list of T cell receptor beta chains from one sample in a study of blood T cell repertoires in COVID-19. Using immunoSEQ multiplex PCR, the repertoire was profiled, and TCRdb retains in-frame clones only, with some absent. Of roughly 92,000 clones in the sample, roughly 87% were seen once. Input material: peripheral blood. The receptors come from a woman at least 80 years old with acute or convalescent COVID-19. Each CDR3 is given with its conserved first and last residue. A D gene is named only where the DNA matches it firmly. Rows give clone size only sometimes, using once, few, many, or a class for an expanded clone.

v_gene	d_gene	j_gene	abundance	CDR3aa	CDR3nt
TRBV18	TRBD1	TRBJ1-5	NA	CASSSTGAVQPQHF	TGTGCCAGCTCATCGACAGGGGCAGTACAGCCCCAGCATTTT
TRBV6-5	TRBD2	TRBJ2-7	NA	CASSQREWGYEQYF	TGTGCCAGCAGCCAGCGGGAGTGGGGATACGAGCAGTACTTC
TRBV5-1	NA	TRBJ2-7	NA	CASSLQGSVYEQYF	TGCGCCAGCAGCTTGCAGGGGTCGGTCTACGAGCAGTACTTC
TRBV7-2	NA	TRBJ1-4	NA	CASSTGTGEKLFF	TGTGCCAGCAGCACAGGGACGGGGGAAAAACTGTTTTTT
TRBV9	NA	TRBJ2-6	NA	CASSPGGPRSNVLTF	TGTGCCAGCAGCCCGGGGGGCCCAAGGTCCAACGTCCTGACTTTC
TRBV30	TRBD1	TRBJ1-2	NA	CAWSPGQYGYTF	TGTGCCTGGAGCCCGGGACAGTATGGCTACACCTTC
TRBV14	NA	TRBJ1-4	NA	CASSHGLVPNEKLFF	TGTGCCAGCAGCCATGGACTGGTTCCTAATGAAAAACTGTTTTTT
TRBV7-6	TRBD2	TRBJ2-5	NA	CASSLGGGLETQYF	TGTGCCAGCAGCTTAGGGGGGGGACTGGAGACCCAGTACTTC
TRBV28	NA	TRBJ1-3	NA	CASSSYDYISGNTIYF	TGTGCCAGCAGTTCCTATGACTACATCTCTGGAAACACCATATATTTT
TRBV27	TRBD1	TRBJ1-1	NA	CASRPDRGRLEAFF	TGTGCCAGCAGGCCGGACAGGGGGCGCTTGGAGGCTTTCTTT
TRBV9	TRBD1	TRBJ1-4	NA	CASSGRDRTNEKLFF	TGTGCCAGCAGCGGCCGGGACAGAACTAATGAAAAACTGTTTTTT
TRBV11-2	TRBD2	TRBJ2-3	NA	CASSAIGSGGRGTDTQYF	TGTGCCAGCAGCGCCATTGGCAGCGGGGGGCGAGGCACAGATACGCAGTATTTT
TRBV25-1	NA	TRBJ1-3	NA	CASSGQIIGNTIYF	TGTGCCAGCAGTGGACAAATAATTGGGAACACCATATATTTT
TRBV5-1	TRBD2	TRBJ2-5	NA	CASSLVATSGRAGKTQYF	TGCGCCAGCAGCTTGGTAGCGACTAGCGGGAGGGCCGGAAAGACCCAGTACTTC
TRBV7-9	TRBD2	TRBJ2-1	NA	CASSSTRTSGPRAFF	TGTGCCAGCAGCTCAACCCGGACTAGCGGGCCGAGGGCGTTCTTC
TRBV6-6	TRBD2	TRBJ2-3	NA	CASTRLAGTGGDTQYF	TGTGCCAGCACCCGACTAGCGGGAACCGGGGGGGATACGCAGTATTTT
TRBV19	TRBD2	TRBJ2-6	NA	CASSSLTGTSGGISSGANVLTF	TGTGCCAGTAGTTCACTTACCGGGACTAGCGGGGGGATCAGCTCTGGGGCCAACGTCCTGACTTTC
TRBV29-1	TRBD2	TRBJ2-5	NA	CSVGLAGVNGYF	TGCAGCGTCGGACTAGCGGGAGTGAACGGGTACTTC
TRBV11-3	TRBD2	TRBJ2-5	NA	CASSLTGGTQETQYF	TGTGCCAGCAGCCTCACGGGGGGGACCCAAGAGACCCAGTACTTC
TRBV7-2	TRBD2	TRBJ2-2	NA	CASSLDGRGTGELFF	TGTGCCAGCAGCTTAGACGGGAGGGGCACCGGGGAGCTGTTTTTT
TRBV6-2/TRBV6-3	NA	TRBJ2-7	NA	CASSWGKNYEQYF	TGTGCCAGCAGTTGGGGCAAAAATTACGAGCAGTACTTC
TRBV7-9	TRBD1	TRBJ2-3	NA	CASSLSAGTGVLNTQYF	TGTGCCAGCAGCTTATCCGCCGGGACAGGGGTTTTAAATACGCAGTATTTT
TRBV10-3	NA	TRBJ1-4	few	CAISEGGVREKLFF	TGTGCCATCAGTGAAGGAGGGGTAAGGGAAAAACTGTTTTTT
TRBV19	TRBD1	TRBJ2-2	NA	CASRRGTGGTGELFF	TGTGCCAGTAGAAGAGGGACAGGGGGCACCGGGGAGCTGTTTTTT
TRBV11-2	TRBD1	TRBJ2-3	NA	CASSPDRLTNTQYF	TGTGCCAGCAGCCCGGACAGGCTCACAAATACGCAGTATTTT
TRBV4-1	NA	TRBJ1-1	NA	CASSQEPADSTEAFF	TGCGCCAGCAGCCAAGAGCCCGCGGACAGCACTGAAGCTTTCTTT
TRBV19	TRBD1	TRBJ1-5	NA	CARSRQGRTGQPQHF	TGTGCCAGGAGTCGACAGGGGAGGACTGGACAGCCCCAGCATTTT
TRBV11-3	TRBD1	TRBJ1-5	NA	CAAPGTGTLGQPQHF	TGTGCCGCGCCGGGGACAGGGACCCTAGGTCAGCCCCAGCATTTT